This T cell receptor (beta chain) was identified during a study of beta chain features in type 1 diabetes. Every bit of the isolated RNA underwent reverse transcription, so sequencing read expressed TCRB transcripts. Libraries were prepared by immunoSEQ multiplex PCR; TCRdb keeps only in-frame clonotypes and omits some of them. The data show some 410,000 clones, roughly an eighth seen once. This clone has just a few counts. The V and J ends lost 2 bases and 7 bases respectively, with 14 bases between them. CDR3 length: 15 residues. CDR1 and CDR2 from the germline V gene are KGHSH and LQKENI. Sample: naive CD4+ T cells from blood. The sequence derives from a woman between 18 and 30 years old in good health. This sequence joins TRBV18 and TRBJ1-4; D perhaps matches TRBD1 (6 bases). This chain's CDR3 is CASSPRGGLVEKLFF. The CDR3 DNA reads as TGTGCCAGCTCACCAAGGGGGGGCTTGGTTGAAAAACTGTTTTTT. Variable domain in full (rest from reference TRBV18 and TRBJ1-4): NAGVMQNPRHLVRRRGQEARLRCSPMKGHSHVYWYRQLPEEGLKFMVYLQKENIIDESGMPKERFSAEFPKEGPSILRIQQVVRGDSAAYFCASSPRGGLVEKLFFGSGTQLSVL.